A single sample is the source of the 2 T cell receptor beta chains below, sequenced in a study of blood T cell repertoires in COVID-19. Libraries were prepared by immunoSEQ multiplex PCR; TCRdb keeps only in-frame clonotypes and omits some of them. The repertoire consists of approximately 250,000 clones, with 80% to 90% occurring once and the leading ten covering around 4%. The sample was peripheral blood. Source of these receptors: a man aged 50-59 years with acute or convalescent COVID-19.

The chain has TRBV12-5 and TRBJ2-1, with TRBD1 as a possible D gene (5 bases). The V gene's germline CDR1 is LGHNT and CDR2 FRNRAP. Trimming pared 0 bases from V and 4 bases from J, leaving 13 bases between. This CDR3 region has 16 residues. CDR3 nucleotides: TGTGCTAGTGGTTTGGTACAGGTGACCACTTACAATGAGCAGTTCTTC. Protein product: CASGLVQVTTYNEQFF.

There are a few counts of this clone. The rearrangement joins TRBV11-3 to TRBJ1-1, with D possibly TRBD1 on 6 matching bases. CDR1 is SGHNT, CDR2 YENEEA, per germline. This CDR3 is 14 amino acids long. Trimming pared 2 bases from V and 3 bases from J, leaving 10 bases between. The CDR3 sequence: CASSLQGKDTEAFF. For the CDR3, the DNA is TGTGCCAGCAGCTTACAGGGGAAGGACACTGAAGCTTTCTTT.